The 26 T cell receptor beta chains below come from one sample, sequenced in a study of response to subunit inactivated influenza vaccine. In TCRdb, the RT-PCR reads were re-called with MiXCR into one record per CDR3 protein. The sample shows about 480,000 distinct CDR3 sequences, about a tenth of them seen only once. The starting material was PBMCs from blood, obtained 45 days after vaccination. These receptors were taken from a man between 50 and 59 years old who received an inactivated influenza vaccine.

This clonotype was counted ten times or more. CDR3 amino acids: CASSAPDRSNTGELFF. DNA of the CDR3: TGCGCCAGCAGCGCCCCGGACAGGTCGAACACCGGGGAGCTGTTTTTT. The rearrangement uses TRBV5-1 and TRBJ2-2; 7 bases align to TRBD1. Trimming cost V 4 bases and J 0 bases; bases outside gene matches: 6. The CDR3 covers 16 residues. Germline CDR1 and CDR2: SGHRS and YFSETQ. Full variable domain (outside the CDR3, taken from reference TRBV5-1 and TRBJ2-2): KAGVTQTPRYLIKTRGQQVTLSCSPISGHRSVSWYQQTPGQGLQFLFEYFSETQRNKGNFPGRFSGRQFSNSRSEMNVSTLELGDSALYLCASSAPDRSNTGELFFGEGSRLTVL.

This clonotype was counted many times. CDR3 residues: CASSYLGQHLTKNIQYF. For the CDR3, the DNA is TGTGCCAGCAGTTACTTAGGACAGCATCTAACCAAAAACATTCAGTACTTC. This chain connects TRBV6-5 to TRBJ2-4; maybe TRBD1 (6 bases). This CDR3 is 17 amino acids long. The V end lost 1 base, the J end lost 2 bases, and 15 bases lay between the germline ends. Looked up from germline, CDR1 is MNHEY and CDR2 is SVGAGI.

This clonotype showed up just a few times. This chain connects TRBV9 to TRBJ2-5; no firm D call. This CDR3 comprises 17 residues. Germline assignment: CDR1 SGDLS and CDR2 YYNGEE. V shed 1 base and J shed 5 bases, with 21 bases lying between them. DNA of the CDR3: TGTGCCAGCAGCGTATCCATCTATGGTCGTGGGCGGGAGACCCAGTACTTC. Translating gives CASSVSIYGRGRETQYF.

The chain carries TRBV29-1 and TRBJ1-1; D ambiguous. Germline V gene lookup returns CDR1 SQVTM and CDR2 ANQGSEA. The CDR3 spans 12 residues. V shed 0 bases and J shed 10 bases, with 12 bases lying between them. The CDR3: CSVEEAVSVAFF. The CDR3, as DNA: TGCAGCGTTGAAGAGGCCGTGTCGGTAGCTTTCTTT.

There are a few counts of this clonotype. The genes are TRBV7-9 and TRBJ1-4; D perhaps matches TRBD1 (5 bases). Germline V gives CDR1 SEHNR, CDR2 FQNEAQ (reference sequence). Trimming took off 4 bases at V and 5 bases at J, with 14 bases between the two ends. This CDR3 has 15 residues. CDR3 amino acids: CASSSERQSNEKLFF. DNA for the CDR3: TGTGCCAGCAGCTCAGAACGACAGTCAAATGAAAAACTGTTTTTT. Full variable domain (rest looked up from reference TRBV7-9 and TRBJ1-4): DTGVSQNPRHKITKRGQNVTFRCDPISEHNRLYWYRQTLGQGPEFLTYFQNEAQLEKSRLLSDRFSAERPKGSFSTLEIQRTEQGDSAMYLCASSSERQSNEKLFFGSGTQLSVL.

This clonotype was seen only a few times. The chain recombines TRBV20-1 with TRBJ1-5; the D gene is possibly TRBD1 (5 bases). CDR3 size: 16 residues. Germline V gene data show CDR1 as DFQATT and CDR2 as SNEGSKA (reference sequence). With 0 bases removed from V and 5 bases from J, the gap between germline ends came to 17 bases. In DNA form, the CDR3 reads TGCAGTGCTAGAGATTTGAGAACTCTGGGGGATCAGCCCCAGCATTTT. Protein: CSARDLRTLGDQPQHF.

A few counts support this clonotype. The CDR3: CASGPYGQGGFRHGELFF. DNA for the CDR3: TGTGCCAGCGGCCCCTACGGACAGGGAGGATTTCGTCACGGGGAGCTGTTTTTT. The chain couples TRBV11-1 to TRBJ2-2, with 8 bases fitting TRBD1. The CDR3 spans 18 residues. Per germline, CDR1 SGHAT and CDR2 FQDESV (reference sequence). V was pared by 8 bases and J by 7 bases, with 21 bases of the junction left unmatched.

This clonotype was seen ten or more times. The V call is TRBV20-1, the J call TRBJ2-1; tentative D call: TRBD2 (5 bases). The germline V gene encodes CDR1 DFQATT and CDR2 SNEGSKA (reference sequence). The CDR3 consists of 15 residues. V was shortened by 2 bases and J by 3 bases, with 14 bases between the two germline ends. This CDR3 is CSARTGAGLYNEQFF. The DNA for the CDR3 is TGCAGTGCTAGAACGGGCGCGGGCCTCTACAATGAGCAGTTCTTC.

This clonotype has ten or more counts. V usage is TRBV2 and J usage is TRBJ2-2; weak D call: TRBD2 (6 bases). V lost 4 bases to trimming and J lost 0 bases, with 12 bases between them. CDR3 length: 16 amino acids. Germline CDR1 and CDR2: SNHLY and FYNNEI. The CDR3 reads CASSAPRLANTGELFF. In DNA form, the CDR3 reads TGTGCCAGCAGTGCTCCCCGACTAGCGAACACCGGGGAGCTGTTTTTT.

This clonotype was seen more than once but under ten times. CDR3 in amino acids: CASSKGAGYYNEQFF. CDR3 nucleotide sequence: TGTGCCAGCAGCAAAGGAGCGGGTTATTACAATGAGCAGTTCTTC. The chain joins TRBV7-2 to TRBJ2-1; tentatively, D is TRBD2 (6 bases). Germline V gene lookup returns CDR1 SGHTA and CDR2 FQGNSA. Trimming pared 5 bases from V and 4 bases from J, leaving 15 bases between. The CDR3 contains 15 residues.

This clonotype was counted at least ten times. The chain carries TRBV5-6 and TRBJ1-6; tentative D call: TRBD1 (6 bases). This CDR3 is 14 amino acids long. V was pared by 4 bases and J by 6 bases, with 11 bases between. Germline assignment: CDR1 SGHDT and CDR2 YYEEEE. The CDR3 region has the DNA TGTGCCAGCAGCCGGGACAACCTTAATTCACCCCTCCACTTT. It encodes CASSRDNLNSPLHF.

This clonotype has ten or more counts. V is TRBV15 and J is TRBJ2-5; D possibly corresponds to TRBD2 (6 bases). Per germline, CDR1 LNHNV and CDR2 YYDKDF (reference sequence). This CDR3 contains 16 residues. V was trimmed by 3 bases and J by 0 bases, leaving 14 bases between them. The CDR3 region is CATSSGVAGYQETQYF. CDR3 DNA sequence: TGTGCCACCAGCAGCGGAGTGGCGGGGTACCAAGAGACCCAGTACTTC.

As for this clonotype: This may arise from a read error, as a much more abundant clone is one base away. The chain uses TRBV5-5 and TRBJ2-7, with D perhaps TRBD1 or TRBD2 (5 bases each). Germline CDR1 SGHKS, CDR2 YYEKEE (reference sequence). The CDR3 loop spans 14 amino acids. The DNA of the CDR3 is TGTGCCAGCAGCCGGACGGCAGGTAGGGACGAGCATTACTTC. This translates into CASSRTAGRDEHYF.

This clonotype was recorded many times. The rearrangement joins TRBV7-8 to TRBJ2-1; D uncertain. The V gene's germline CDR1 is SGHVS and CDR2 FQNEAQ. V gave up 5 bases and J gave up 4 bases, with 15 bases separating them. CDR3 length: 15 amino acids. DNA of the CDR3: TGTGCCAGCAGCCCCGTTCGTCTGAGGTACAATGAGCAGTTCTTC. It translates to CASSPVRLRYNEQFF.

The V gene is TRBV28, the J gene TRBJ2-5; D is perhaps TRBD1 (7 bases). Deletions cut 3 bases from V and 4 bases from J, with 18 bases between. Germline V gives CDR1 MDHEN, CDR2 SYDVKM. The CDR3 totals 16 residues. In DNA, the CDR3 is TGTGCCAGCAGTTTGACAGGGTACGGACTAAGAGAGACCCAGTACTTC. Protein: CASSLTGYGLRETQYF.

Ten or more counts support this clonotype. The rearrangement joins TRBV20-1 to TRBJ1-1; D remains ambiguous. Germline lookup yields CDR1 DFQATT and CDR2 SNEGSKA (reference sequence). The CDR3 runs to 13 residues. V shed 0 bases and J shed 0 bases, with 5 bases lying between them. CDR3 loop: CSAREQMNTEAFF. CDR3 bases: TGCAGTGCTAGAGAACAGATGAACACTGAAGCTTTCTTT.

This clonotype was seen many times. The chain combines TRBV6-5 with TRBJ1-6; D is ambiguous. The ends were cut back, 0 bases at V and 7 bases at J, with 7 bases in the middle. This CDR3 has 14 residues. The germline V gene encodes CDR1 MNHEY and CDR2 SVGAGI. The CDR3 bases are TGTGCCAGCAGTTACTCGAGAGGCAATTCACCCCTCCACTTT. This gives the protein CASSYSRGNSPLHF.

This clonotype has only a few counts. The V call is TRBV12-3 or TRBV12-4, the J call TRBJ2-5; 8 bases are shared with TRBD1. The V and J ends lost 4 bases and 5 bases, in that order; junction bases with no gene match: 18. The CDR3 has 18 residues. The CDR3 DNA is TGTGCCAGCAGTTATTTCGGGTCGAGGGACAGGTTACGGGAGACCCAGTACTTC. Residues: CASSYFGSRDRLRETQYF.

This rearrangement joins TRBV7-2 to TRBJ2-6; 7 bases match TRBD1. The CDR3 sequence is 16 residues long. The V gene end was trimmed by 5 bases and the J gene end by 0 bases; junction bases not matched to a gene: 4. In germline, CDR1 is SGHTA, CDR2 FQGNSA. The CDR3 is CASSPGQSSGANVLTF. DNA of the CDR3: TGTGCCAGCAGCCCGGGACAGAGCTCTGGGGCCAACGTCCTGACTTTC. Drawing the rest from reference TRBV7-2 and TRBJ2-6, the complete variable domain is GAGVSQSPSNKVTEKGKDVELRCDPISGHTALYWYRQSLGQGLEFLIYFQGNSAPDKSGLPSDRFSAERTGGSVSTLTIQRTQQEDSAVYLCASSPGQSSGANVLTFGAGSRLTVL.

Many counts were recorded for this clonotype. The chain joins TRBV12-3 or TRBV12-4 to TRBJ2-1; D gene ambiguous. With 5 bases removed from V and 3 bases from J, the gap between germline ends came to 14 bases. The CDR3 is made up of 15 amino acids. CDR3 in DNA: TGTGCCAGCAGTGGCGCTCGTTTACTCTACAATGAGCAGTTCTTC. Residues: CASSGARLLYNEQFF.

The V gene is TRBV6-2 or TRBV6-3, the J gene TRBJ2-2; D ambiguous. Germline values: CDR1 MNHEY, CDR2 SVGEGT. CDR3 size: 14 residues. Trimming removed 6 bases at V and 7 bases at J, with 15 bases between. The CDR3 DNA reads TGTGCCAGCAGCTCGGACGGTTGGCTCGGGGAGCTGTTTTTT. Its translation is CASSSDGWLGELFF.

This chain joins TRBV27 and TRBJ2-2; TRBD1 might be the D (5 bases). The CDR3 covers 15 residues. V was clipped by 7 bases and J by 2 bases, with 14 bases between them. Germline V gives CDR1 MNHEY, CDR2 SMNVEV (reference sequence). The CDR3 region is CASTPLDRNTGELFF. As DNA, the CDR3 is TGTGCCAGCACCCCTCTCGACAGAAACACCGGGGAGCTGTTTTTT.

The rearrangement links TRBV20-1 to TRBJ2-7, with 9 bases lining up with TRBD1. Germline loops: CDR1 DFQATT, CDR2 SNEGSKA (reference sequence). Trimming took 6 bases from V and 7 from J; bases not matched to a gene: 16. The CDR3 has 15 residues. The CDR3 sequence is CSASGRDRDFWEQYF. The CDR3 DNA reads as TGCAGTGCGTCGGGACGGGACAGGGATTTCTGGGAGCAGTACTTC.

As concerns this clonotype: A read error may produce the germline difference seen at one junction end. The rearrangement links TRBV25-1 to TRBJ2-5; tentatively, D is TRBD1 (5 bases). Germline V CDR1 and CDR2: MGHDK, SYGVNS. CDR3 size: 13 residues. In DNA form, the CDR3 reads TGTGCCAGCAGCGACAGTAGCCAAGAGACCCTGTACTTC. Its translation is CASSDSSQETLYF.

This clonotype was observed a handful of times. The V gene is TRBV5-1, the J gene TRBJ2-7, with 7 bases lining up with TRBD2. From germline, CDR1 is SGHRS and CDR2 YFSETQ. Trimming removed 6 bases from V and 0 bases from J; junction bases left unmatched: 9. This CDR3 spans 15 amino acids. The CDR3 DNA is TGCGCCAGCAACCCGCAAGGCGGGAGCTCCTACGAGCAGTACTTC. Translated, it gives CASNPQGGSSYEQYF. Filled out from reference TRBV5-1 and TRBJ2-7, the complete variable domain reads KAGVTQTPRYLIKTRGQQVTLSCSPISGHRSVSWYQQTPGQGLQFLFEYFSETQRNKGNFPGRFSGRQFSNSRSEMNVSTLELGDSALYLCASNPQGGSSYEQYFGPGTRLTVT.

The CDR3 DNA reads as TGTGCCAGCAGTTGGGGGGACTGGTCTGAAGAGACCCAGTACTTC. Encoded protein: CASSWGDWSEETQYF. J is TRBJ2-5 and V is TRBV7-2; a weak D match, TRBD2 (6 bases). Trimming removed 6 bases from V and 3 bases from J, with 17 bases in between. The CDR3 sequence is 15 residues long. CDR1 is SGHTA and CDR2 is FQGNSA in the germline V gene.